Shown below are 27 T cell receptor beta chains from a single sample sequenced in a study of regulatory T cells in long-lasting Graves disease (dated by TCRdb to the early 2020s). The library was prepared using multiplex PCR. The instrument was an Illumina HiSeq 4000. CDR3 regions were amplified by Arm-PCR with iRepertoire HTBI primers to construct TCR beta libraries. The public reads were reprocessed in TCRdb via fastp at Q25 and MiXCR, keeping in-frame beta chains. Rows with a matching CDR3 protein are joined into one entry that keeps the most common DNA and genes. This sample is represented by 400,000 to 650,000 distinct CDR3 sequences; roughly a sixth of them were singletons. The ten largest clones represent about 25% of the sample. According to the study, the label for this sample's time point signals: newly diagnosed GD, antithyroid drugs for less than 3 months. RNA was extracted from PBMCs in TRIzol for both TCR sequencing and RNA sequencing.

The sample also formed part of further work on T cells in Graves' hyperthyroidism and ophthalmopathy.

This specimen consisted of peripheral blood mononuclear cells (PBMCs), obtained at new diagnosis, from a patient treated with antithyroid drugs. These receptor sequences come from a woman aged 40 to 65 with Graves disease. Donor details come from another sample of the same person, matched by shared clones.

V and J are TRBV7-6 and TRBJ2-1; 8 bases align to TRBD2. The V segment lost 2 bases and the J segment 8 bases; nucleotides outside the gene matches: 20. The CDR3 has 19 amino acids. CDR1 and CDR2 from the germline V gene are SGHVS and FNYEAQ. The CDR3 DNA reads as TGTGCCAGCAGCTTACTGCCGGGTTATACGGGGGGGCTTATGTATGAGCAGTTCTTC. It yields the protein CASSLLPGYTGGLMYEQFF.

This clonotype was observed many times. V and J are TRBV6-1 and TRBJ1-1; a weak D match, TRBD1 (5 bases). The V and J ends lost 1 base and 0 bases respectively, with 12 bases between them. The V gene's germline CDR1 is MNHNS and CDR2 SASEGT. CDR3 size: 16 residues. CDR3 sequence (DNA): TGTGCCAGCAGTGAAGACCCGGGGGGAATGAACACTGAAGCTTTCTTT. This codes for CASSEDPGGMNTEAFF.

In its sample, this clonotype was seen a few times. This rearrangement joins TRBV20-1 to TRBJ2-5; D possibly corresponds to TRBD2 (5 bases). Looked up from germline, CDR1 is DFQATT and CDR2 is SNEGSKA (reference sequence). V was trimmed by 5 bases and J by 5 bases, leaving 18 bases between them. The CDR3 runs 14 residues. The CDR3 loop reads CSAAGPPRAETQYF. CDR3 sequence (DNA): TGCAGTGCTGCGGGTCCTCCCCGGGCGGAGACCCAGTACTTC.

Many counts were recorded for this clonotype. CDR3 nucleotides: TGTGCCAGCAGCAACACCCCAACTGAGACCCAGTACTTC. It is translated as CASSNTPTETQYF. The chain is built from TRBV6-2 or TRBV6-3 and TRBJ2-5; D is unclear. V was pared by 6 bases and J by 5 bases, with 13 bases between. Germline V CDR1 and CDR2: MNHEY, SVGEGT. This CDR3 contains 13 residues.

This clonotype was recorded a few times. The genes are TRBV4-1 and TRBJ1-4; no clear D gene. V was pared by 1 base and J by 8 bases, with 8 bases between. From germline, CDR1 is MGHRA and CDR2 YSYEKL. CDR3 size: 13 residues. CDR3 sequence reads: CASSQAKGEKLFF. For the CDR3, the DNA is TGCGCCAGCAGCCAAGCGAAAGGGGAAAAACTGTTTTTT.

The chain links TRBV2 to TRBJ2-3; no firm D call. V gave up 5 bases and J gave up 3 bases, with 15 bases separating them. This CDR3 has 15 residues. Germline CDR1 and CDR2: SNHLY and FYNNEI. CDR3 DNA sequence: TGTGCCAGCAGTTTAATCCCTCGTGGTACAGATACGCAGTATTTT. Translated: CASSLIPRGTDTQYF.

V and J are TRBV2 and TRBJ1-3; D is unclear. The length of the CDR3 is 15 residues. Trimming stripped 2 bases from V and 0 bases from J, with 8 bases between. Germline V gene lookup returns CDR1 SNHLY and CDR2 FYNNEI. The CDR3, as DNA: TGTGCCAGCAGTGAAAGTTGGAGCTCTGGAAACACCATATATTTT. Translated: CASSESWSSGNTIYF.

In this sample, this clonotype turned up a few times. The V gene is TRBV5-8, the J gene TRBJ1-2, with D tentatively TRBD1 (5 bases). V gave up 9 bases and J gave up 4 bases, with 13 bases separating them. The CDR3 has 12 residues. Germline CDR1 reads SGHTS; CDR2 reads YDEGEE. CDR3 region: CATRRGGYGYTF. Written as DNA, the CDR3 is TGTGCCACCCGGCGGGGCGGCTATGGCTACACCTTC.

The V and J genes are TRBV18 and TRBJ1-2; D gene ambiguous. V lost 4 bases and J lost 6, with 15 bases in between. Germline V CDR1 and CDR2: KGHSH, LQKENI. The CDR3 totals 14 residues. CDR3 DNA sequence: TGTGCCAGCTCACGCTCGGGCCTCCTGAATGGCTACACCTTC. Protein: CASSRSGLLNGYTF.

This clonotype was detected ten times or more. The V gene is TRBV12-3 or TRBV12-4, the J gene TRBJ2-3; a possible D gene is TRBD2 (7 bases). This CDR3 is 15 amino acids long. V gave up 3 bases and J gave up 2 bases, with 12 bases separating them. The DNA of the CDR3 is TGTGCCAGCAGTTTTGACGGGGGGCCCACAGATACGCAGTATTTT. Protein sequence: CASSFDGGPTDTQYF.

This clonotype came up many times. CDR3 bases: TGCAGCGTTGAAGCAGGGGACTACACCGGGGAGCTGTTTTTT. Protein sequence: CSVEAGDYTGELFF. This chain links TRBV29-1 with TRBJ2-2, with D tentatively TRBD1 or TRBD2 (6 bases each). Germline CDR1 and CDR2: SQVTM and ANQGSEA. V lost 1 base and J lost 3, with 9 bases in between. CDR3 length equals 14 residues.

This clonotype was observed a handful of times. The J gene is TRBJ2-7, the V gene TRBV2, with 8 bases fitting TRBD2. J lost 1 base, V lost 4 bases, and 6 bases had no gene match. Germline CDR1 is SNHLY and CDR2 is FYNNEI. CDR3 length equals 15 residues. The CDR3 DNA reads TGTGCCAGCAGTGGAAGTAGCGGGGATTCCTACGAGCAGTACTTC. Amino acids: CASSGSSGDSYEQYF. Full variable domain (outside the CDR3, taken from reference TRBV2 and TRBJ2-7): EPEVTQTPSHQVTQMGQEVILRCVPISNHLYFYWYRQILGQKVEFLVSFYNNEISEKSEIFDDQFSVERPDGSNFTLKIRSTKLEDSAMYFCASSGSSGDSYEQYFGPGTRLTVT.

The chain recombines TRBV5-1 with TRBJ2-7; perhaps TRBD2 as D (6 bases). The germline gives CDR1 SGHRS, CDR2 YFSETQ. The CDR3 loop spans 16 amino acids. Trimming stripped 5 bases from V and 0 bases from J, with 18 bases between. The CDR3 nucleotides are TGCGCCAGCAGGTCGGAGACGGGGGTTGGCTCCTACGAGCAGTACTTC. Encoded protein: CASRSETGVGSYEQYF.

This clonotype has just a few counts. V and J are TRBV19 and TRBJ2-5; D may match TRBD1 or TRBD2 (6 bases each). The V and J ends lost 6 bases and 4 bases respectively, with 18 bases between them. There are 15 residues in the CDR3. Germline V lookup: CDR1 LNHDA, CDR2 SQIVND (reference sequence). The CDR3 sequence is CASSPRGGLRETQYF. For the CDR3, the DNA is TGTGCCAGTAGCCCCAGGGGAGGACTTCGAGAGACCCAGTACTTC.

This sequence joins TRBV5-6 and TRBJ2-3; D might be TRBD2 (6 bases). Germline V gene sequence: CDR1 SGHDT, CDR2 YYEEEE. V gave up 2 bases and J gave up 0 bases, with 10 bases separating them. This CDR3 has 15 residues. Here the CDR3 reads CASSFLARSTDTQYF. CDR3 in DNA: TGTGCCAGCAGCTTCCTAGCGAGAAGCACAGATACGCAGTATTTT.

In this sample, this clonotype turned up a few times. The genes are TRBV30 and TRBJ1-1; a weak D match, TRBD1 (5 bases). The V end lost 0 bases, the J end lost 4 bases, and 15 bases lay between the germline ends. Germline CDR1 reads GTSNPN; CDR2 reads SVGIG (reference sequence). This CDR3 is built from 15 residues. The CDR3 protein is CAWSVGVIRGTEAFF. CDR3 in DNA: TGTGCCTGGAGTGTGGGGGTGATAAGGGGCACTGAAGCTTTCTTT.

This chain links TRBV9 with TRBJ1-2, with D uncertain. The CDR3 has 17 amino acids. CDR1 and CDR2 from the germline V gene are SGDLS and YYNGEE. V was pared by 0 bases and J by 1 base, with 16 bases between. The CDR3 reads CASSVGSGRSFNYGYTF. CDR3 nucleotide sequence: TGTGCCAGCAGCGTAGGCAGTGGCAGATCCTTTAACTATGGCTACACCTTC.

This clonotype has ten or more counts. The DNA for the CDR3 is TGCGCCAGCAAAAATACCGGGACAGGAAATGAAGCTTTCTTT. This codes for CASKNTGTGNEAFF. V gene TRBV5-1 combines with J gene TRBJ1-1; 8 bases fit TRBD1. The V and J ends lost 6 bases and 7 bases, in that order; junction bases with no gene match: 11. The germline CDR1 and CDR2 sequences are SGHRS and YFSETQ. CDR3 length: 14 amino acids.

With regard to this clonotype: A read error may explain this, as a much larger clone is one base away. This CDR3 is missing its conserved last phenylalanine or tryptophan, likely due to a read error. CDR3 region: CAWSLGPINTEAFL. The CDR3 nucleotides read TGTGCCTGGAGTCTGGGGCCCATAAACACTGAAGCTTTCCTT. The genes are TRBV30 and TRBJ1-1; a possible D gene is TRBD1 (5 bases). The CDR3 contains 14 residues. Trimming took 2 bases from V and 2 from J, leaving 12 bases between them. Germline-derived CDR1 and CDR2 are GTSNPN and SVGIG (reference sequence).

V and J are TRBV7-9 and TRBJ2-2; D remains ambiguous. CDR3 size: 12 residues. The germline V gene encodes CDR1 SEHNR and CDR2 FQNEAQ (reference sequence). The ends were cut back, 10 bases at V and 0 bases at J, with 6 bases in the middle. The CDR3: CANRANTGELFF. CDR3 DNA sequence: TGTGCCAATAGGGCGAACACCGGGGAGCTGTTTTTT.

This clonotype has a count of ten or more. V gene TRBV11-2 combines with J gene TRBJ2-7, with 9 bases matching TRBD2. The CDR3 has 14 residues. V trimming: 5 bases; J trimming: 4 bases; junction bases outside the gene matches: 6. The germline V gene encodes CDR1 SGHAT and CDR2 FQNNGV. CDR3 amino acids: CASSHSLAGYEQYF. The CDR3, as DNA: TGTGCCAGCAGCCACAGCCTAGCGGGGTACGAGCAGTACTTC. The whole variable domain, remainder taken from reference TRBV11-2 and TRBJ2-7, is EAGVAQSPRYKIIEKRQSVAFWCNPISGHATLYWYQQILGQGPKLLIQFQNNGVVDDSQLPKDRFSAERLKGVDSTLKIQPAKLEDSAVYLCASSHSLAGYEQYFGPGTRLTVT.

This clonotype has just a few counts. This chain links TRBV15 with TRBJ2-2; D not resolved. The CDR3 spans 15 residues. V gave up 2 bases and J gave up 3 bases, with 10 bases separating them. Germline CDR1 LNHNV, CDR2 YYDKDF (reference sequence). CDR3 loop: CATSRSVGYTGELFF. CDR3 bases: TGTGCCACCAGCAGAAGCGTCGGGTACACCGGGGAGCTGTTTTTT.

This clonotype was picked up a small number of times. The chain is built from TRBV10-3 and TRBJ2-1; TRBD2 matches at 7 bases. The CDR3 loop spans 15 amino acids. Germline CDR1 and CDR2: ENHRY and SYGVKD. With V trimmed by 0 bases and J by 7 bases, 6 bases remained unmatched. CDR3: CAISESGLVSNEQFF. The CDR3 DNA reads as TGTGCCATCAGTGAGTCCGGACTAGTCTCAAATGAGCAGTTCTTC.

In its sample, this clonotype was seen many times. The chain couples TRBV5-8 to TRBJ2-5, with 9 bases fitting TRBD1. The CDR3 spans 14 residues. V lost 5 bases, J lost 2 bases, and 4 bases stayed unmatched. Per the germline V gene, CDR1 is SGHTS and CDR2 is YDEGEE. This CDR3 reads CASRNGQGQETQYF. CDR3 coding DNA: TGTGCCAGCAGGAACGGACAGGGGCAAGAGACCCAGTACTTC.

This clonotype was recorded many times. The chain couples TRBV12-3 or TRBV12-4 to TRBJ1-1; 7 bases match TRBD1. The CDR3 extends over 16 amino acids. V gave up 5 bases and J gave up 3 bases; unmatched junction bases: 12. Here the CDR3 DNA reads TGTGCCAGCAGTCTACACACAGGGGCGGGTCACACTGAAGCTTTCTTT. Residues: CASSLHTGAGHTEAFF.

This clonotype has just a few counts. This chain links TRBV5-1 with TRBJ2-2; D is undetermined. In germline, CDR1 is SGHRS, CDR2 YFSETQ. V was clipped by 6 bases and J by 1 base, with 10 bases between them. CDR3 length equals 14 residues. This chain's CDR3 is CASKGMENTGELFF. In nucleotides, the CDR3 is TGCGCCAGCAAGGGAATGGAGAACACCGGGGAGCTGTTTTTT.

The chain joins TRBV19 to TRBJ1-2; TRBD1 is a possible D gene (5 bases). Germline CDR1 reads LNHDA; CDR2 reads SQIVND (reference sequence). With 5 bases removed from V and 2 bases from J, the gap between germline ends came to 15 bases. The CDR3 is made up of 15 amino acids. The CDR3 nucleotides read TGTGCCAGTAGTCGGGGCGGAGACTTAAACTATGGCTACACCTTC. Protein: CASSRGGDLNYGYTF.